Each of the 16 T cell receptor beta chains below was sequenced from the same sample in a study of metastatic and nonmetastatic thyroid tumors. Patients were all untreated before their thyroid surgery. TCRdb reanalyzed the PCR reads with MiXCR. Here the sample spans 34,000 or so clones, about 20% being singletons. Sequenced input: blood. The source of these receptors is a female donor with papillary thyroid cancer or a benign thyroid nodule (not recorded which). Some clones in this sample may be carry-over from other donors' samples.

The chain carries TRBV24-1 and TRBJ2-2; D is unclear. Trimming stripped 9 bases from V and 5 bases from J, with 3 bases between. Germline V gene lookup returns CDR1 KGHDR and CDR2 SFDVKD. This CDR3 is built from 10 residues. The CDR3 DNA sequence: TGTGCCACCCTTACCGGGGAGCTGTTTTTT. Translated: CATLTGELFF.

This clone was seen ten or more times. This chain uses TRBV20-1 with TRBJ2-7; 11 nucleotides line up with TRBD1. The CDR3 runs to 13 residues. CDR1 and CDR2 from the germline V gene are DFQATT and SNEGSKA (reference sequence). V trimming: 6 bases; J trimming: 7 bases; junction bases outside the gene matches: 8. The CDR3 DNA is TGCAGTGCGCCTGGACAGGGGGCCAGTGAGCAGTACTTC. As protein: CSAPGQGASEQYF.

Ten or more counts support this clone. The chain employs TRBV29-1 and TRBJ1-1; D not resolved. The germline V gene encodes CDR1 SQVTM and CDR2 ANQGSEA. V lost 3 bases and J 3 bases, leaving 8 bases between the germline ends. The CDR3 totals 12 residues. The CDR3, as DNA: TGCAGCGTTGATCCATTTGACACTGAAGCTTTCTTT. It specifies CSVDPFDTEAFF.

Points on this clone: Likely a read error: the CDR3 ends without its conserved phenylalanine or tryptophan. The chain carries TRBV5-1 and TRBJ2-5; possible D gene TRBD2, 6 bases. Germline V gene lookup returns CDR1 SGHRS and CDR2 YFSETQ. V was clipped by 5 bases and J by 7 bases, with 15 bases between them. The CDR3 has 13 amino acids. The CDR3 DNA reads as TGCGCCAGCAGGCGGTCTAGCGAAGTGACCCAGTACATC. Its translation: CASRRSSEVTQYI.

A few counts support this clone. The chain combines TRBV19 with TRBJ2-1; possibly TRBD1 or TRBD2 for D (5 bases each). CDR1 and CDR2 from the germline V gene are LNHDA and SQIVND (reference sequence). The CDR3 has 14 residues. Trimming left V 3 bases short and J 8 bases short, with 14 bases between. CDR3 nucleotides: TGTGCCAGTAGTATCCCGACAGCCGGGGATGAGCAGTTCTTC. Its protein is CASSIPTAGDEQFF.

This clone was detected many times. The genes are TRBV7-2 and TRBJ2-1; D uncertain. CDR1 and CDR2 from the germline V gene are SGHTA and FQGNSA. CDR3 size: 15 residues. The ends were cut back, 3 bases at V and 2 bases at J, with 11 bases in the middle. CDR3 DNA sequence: TGTGCCAGCAGCTTTGGTCAGGAGACCTACAATGAGCAGTTCTTC. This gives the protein CASSFGQETYNEQFF.

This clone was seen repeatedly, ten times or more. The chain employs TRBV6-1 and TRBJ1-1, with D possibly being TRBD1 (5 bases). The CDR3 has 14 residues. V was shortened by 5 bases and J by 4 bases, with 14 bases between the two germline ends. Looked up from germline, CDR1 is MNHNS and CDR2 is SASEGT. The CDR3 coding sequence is TGTGCCAGCAGTTTGTTTCAGGGAGCCACTGAAGCTTTCTTT. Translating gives CASSLFQGATEAFF.

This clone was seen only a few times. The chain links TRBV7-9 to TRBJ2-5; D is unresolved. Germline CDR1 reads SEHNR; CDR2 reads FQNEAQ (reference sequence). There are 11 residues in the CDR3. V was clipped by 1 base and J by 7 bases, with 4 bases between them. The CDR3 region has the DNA TGTGCCAGCAGCTTAGGTGGGACCCAGTACTTC. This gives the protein CASSLGGTQYF.

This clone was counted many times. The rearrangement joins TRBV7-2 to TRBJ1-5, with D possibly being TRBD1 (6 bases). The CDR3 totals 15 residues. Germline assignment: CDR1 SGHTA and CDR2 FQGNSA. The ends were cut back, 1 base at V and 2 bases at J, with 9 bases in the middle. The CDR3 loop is CASSLGGGGNQPQHF. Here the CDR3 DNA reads TGTGCCAGCAGCTTAGGGGGGGGCGGCAATCAGCCCCAGCATTTT.

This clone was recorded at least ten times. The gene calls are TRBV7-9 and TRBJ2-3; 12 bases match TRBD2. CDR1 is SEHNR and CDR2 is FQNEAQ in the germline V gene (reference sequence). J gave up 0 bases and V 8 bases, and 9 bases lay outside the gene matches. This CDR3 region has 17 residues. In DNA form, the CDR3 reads TGTGCCAGCCCTCCGCGACTAGCGGGAGAGAGCACAGATACGCAGTATTTT. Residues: CASPPRLAGESTDTQYF. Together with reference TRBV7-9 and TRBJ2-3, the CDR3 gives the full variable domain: DTGVSQNPRHKITKRGQNVTFRCDPISEHNRLYWYRQTLGQGPEFLTYFQNEAQLEKSRLLSDRFSAERPKGSFSTLEIQRTEQGDSAMYLCASPPRLAGESTDTQYFGPGTRLTVL.

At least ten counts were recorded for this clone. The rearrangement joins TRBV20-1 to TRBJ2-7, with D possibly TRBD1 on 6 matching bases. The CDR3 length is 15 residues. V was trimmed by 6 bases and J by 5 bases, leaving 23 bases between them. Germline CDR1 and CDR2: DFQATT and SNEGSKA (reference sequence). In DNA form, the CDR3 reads TGCAGTGCCGACGAAGAAAACAGGGAAGATCACGAGCAGTACTTC. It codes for CSADEENREDHEQYF.

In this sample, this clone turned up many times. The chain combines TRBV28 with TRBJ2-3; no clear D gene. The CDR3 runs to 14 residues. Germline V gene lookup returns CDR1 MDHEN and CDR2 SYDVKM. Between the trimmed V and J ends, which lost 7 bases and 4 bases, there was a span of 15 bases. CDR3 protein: CASTPPGRADTQYF. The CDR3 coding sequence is TGTGCCAGCACCCCCCCGGGTCGGGCAGATACGCAGTATTTT.

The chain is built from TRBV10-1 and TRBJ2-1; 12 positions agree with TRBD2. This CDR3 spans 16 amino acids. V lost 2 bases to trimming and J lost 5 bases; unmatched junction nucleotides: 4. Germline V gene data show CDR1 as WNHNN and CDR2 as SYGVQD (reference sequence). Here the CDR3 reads CASSEATSGRDNEQFF. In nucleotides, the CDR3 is TGCGCCAGCAGTGAGGCGACTAGCGGGAGAGACAATGAGCAGTTCTTC.

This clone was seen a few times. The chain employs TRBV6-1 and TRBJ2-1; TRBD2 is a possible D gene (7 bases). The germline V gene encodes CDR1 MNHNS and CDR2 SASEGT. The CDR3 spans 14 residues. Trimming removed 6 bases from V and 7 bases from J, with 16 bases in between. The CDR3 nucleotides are TGTGCCAGCAGCAGGGGAGGGACCCTAAATGAGCAGTTCTTC. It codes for CASSRGGTLNEQFF.

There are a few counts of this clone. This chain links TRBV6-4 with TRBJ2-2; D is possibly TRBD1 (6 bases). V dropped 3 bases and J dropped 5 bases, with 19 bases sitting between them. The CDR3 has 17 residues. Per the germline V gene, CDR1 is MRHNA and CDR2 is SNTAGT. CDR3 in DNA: TGTGCCAGCAGTGATAAAGGGGACACTGAAGTTACCGGGGAGCTGTTTTTT. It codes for CASSDKGDTEVTGELFF.

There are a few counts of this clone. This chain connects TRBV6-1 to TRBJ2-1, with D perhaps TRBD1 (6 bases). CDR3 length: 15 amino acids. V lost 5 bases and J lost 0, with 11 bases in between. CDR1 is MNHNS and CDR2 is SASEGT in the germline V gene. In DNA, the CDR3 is TGTGCCAGCAGTCCCGGGACATACTCCTACAATGAGCAGTTCTTC. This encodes CASSPGTYSYNEQFF.